This TCR beta chain was profiled in a study of T-cell memory formation after mild COVID-19. On this clonotype itself: Its antigen remains unknown.

TCRdb passed the 5' RACE reads through MiXCR, listing each CDR3 protein once. The sample comprises around 300,000 distinct CDR3 sequences, roughly 15% of which are singletons, and 22% rests with the top ten. Findings of the study overall: In pre-infection memory, a portion of responding clones appeared, which suggested that cross-reactive memory joined.

Germline CDR1 MNHEY, CDR2 SMNVEV (reference sequence). CDR3 length: 15 residues. V lost 2 bases and J 0 bases, leaving 10 bases between the germline ends. The receptor's source is a man aged 18 to 29 who had mild COVID-19 (a few samples of this study predate the infection). Cell type and time point are not known. This chain links TRBV27 with TRBJ1-1; D ambiguous. Sequencing was done on a sample of PBMCs or a T cell subset sorted from them (not recorded which). CDR3 sequence reads: CASSLRAHMNTEAFF. The CDR3 DNA is TGTGCCAGCAGTTTAAGGGCCCATATGAACACTGAAGCTTTCTTT.